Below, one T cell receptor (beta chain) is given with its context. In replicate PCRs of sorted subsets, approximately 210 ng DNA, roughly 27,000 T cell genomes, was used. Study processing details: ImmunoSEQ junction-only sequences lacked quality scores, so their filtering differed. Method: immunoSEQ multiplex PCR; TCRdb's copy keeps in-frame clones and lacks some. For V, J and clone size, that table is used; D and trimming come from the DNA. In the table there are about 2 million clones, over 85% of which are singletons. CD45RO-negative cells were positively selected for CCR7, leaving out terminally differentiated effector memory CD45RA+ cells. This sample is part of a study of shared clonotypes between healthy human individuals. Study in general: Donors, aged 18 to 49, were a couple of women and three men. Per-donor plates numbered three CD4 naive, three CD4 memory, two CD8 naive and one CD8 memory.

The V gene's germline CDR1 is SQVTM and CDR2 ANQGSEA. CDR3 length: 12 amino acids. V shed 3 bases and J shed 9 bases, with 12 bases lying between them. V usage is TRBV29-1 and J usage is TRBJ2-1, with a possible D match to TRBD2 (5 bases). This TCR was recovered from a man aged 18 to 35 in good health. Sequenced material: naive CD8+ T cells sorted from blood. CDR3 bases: TGCAGCGTTGATGAGATGGGGAGTGAGCAGTTCTTC. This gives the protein CSVDEMGSEQFF.